The 23 T cell receptor beta chains reported below all come from one sample, sequenced in a study of CD8 T cells in ankylosing spondylitis. General observations from the study: Within ankylosing spondylitis blood, a TCR beta motif made up of seven to nine highly homologous variants appeared to be characteristic.

For these TCRs, the target antigens are not known. TCRdb re-analysed the 5' RACE reads in MiXCR, keeping a single row per CDR3 protein. The profile shows 450,000 to 550,000 distinct CDR3 sequences, approximately 5% of them singletons. Sequenced material: blood, either unsorted or a sorted T cell fraction (not recorded which). The receptor source for this set is a male donor with ankylosing spondylitis.

This clonotype was detected a few times. The chain has TRBV5-5 and TRBJ2-2; no definite D call. The CDR3 totals 14 residues. Germline V CDR1 and CDR2: SGHKS, YYEKEE (reference sequence). V was pared by 2 bases and J by 8 bases, with 13 bases between. The CDR3 here is CASSLVSTTGELFF. The CDR3 DNA sequence: TGTGCCAGCAGCTTAGTCTCTACAACTGGGGAGCTGTTTTTT. The full variable domain, its missing parts supplied by reference TRBV5-5 and TRBJ2-2, is DAGVTQSPTHLIKTRGQQVTLRCSPISGHKSVSWYQQVLGQGPQFIFQYYEKEERGRGNFPDRFSARQFPNYSSELNVNALLLGDSALYLCASSLVSTTGELFFGEGSRLTVL.

This clonotype was counted ten times or more. This chain joins TRBV12-3 or TRBV12-4 and TRBJ2-3; D remains ambiguous. CDR3 size: 13 residues. V lost 3 bases and J lost 3, with 7 bases in between. CDR3 residues: CASSLWSTDTQYF. In DNA form, the CDR3 reads TGTGCCAGCAGTTTGTGGTCAACAGATACGCAGTATTTT.

The chain is built from TRBV20-1 and TRBJ2-7; the D is unclear. V shed 2 bases and J shed 0 bases, with 5 bases lying between them. CDR1 is DFQATT, CDR2 SNEGSKA, per germline (reference sequence). This CDR3 region has 12 residues. In nucleotides, the CDR3 is TGCAGTGCTAGAACGCACTCCTACGAGCAGTACTTC. As protein: CSARTHSYEQYF.

In this sample, this clonotype turned up many times. The genes are TRBV7-6 and TRBJ1-3; D gene ambiguous. The CDR3 runs to 14 residues. V lost 5 bases, J lost 0 bases, and 8 bases lay in between. The V gene's germline CDR1 is SGHVS and CDR2 FNYEAQ. The CDR3 coding sequence is TGTGCCAGCAGCCAGGTTGGCTCTGGAAACACCATATATTTT. Protein product: CASSQVGSGNTIYF.

This clonotype was detected many times. V and J are TRBV24-1 and TRBJ2-1, with 7 bases identical to TRBD2. The CDR3 has 16 residues. V shed 4 bases and J 1 base; nucleotides not matched to a gene: 6. Germline V gene sequence: CDR1 KGHDR, CDR2 SFDVKD. The CDR3, as DNA: TGTGCCACCAGTGAGGAGGCGGGAGTATCCTACAATGAGCAGTTCTTC. This sequence encodes CATSEEAGVSYNEQFF.

This clonotype was counted ten times or more. The rearrangement links TRBV7-8 to TRBJ2-1; 7 bases fit TRBD2. The CDR3 consists of 15 residues. V lost 5 bases to trimming and J lost 1 base; unmatched junction nucleotides: 5. The V gene's germline CDR1 is SGHVS and CDR2 FQNEAQ. The CDR3: CASSPGLPSYNEQFF. CDR3 nucleotides: TGTGCCAGCAGCCCGGGACTACCATCCTACAATGAGCAGTTCTTC.

About this clonotype: It may be a read error: a sequence one base away is much more abundant. The gene calls are TRBV6-5 and TRBJ2-3, with 9 positions matching TRBD2. V shed 0 bases, J shed 4 bases, and the junction held 14 bases outside the gene matches. The CDR3 is 19 residues long. The germline gives CDR1 MNHEY, CDR2 SVGAGI. The CDR3 sequence is CASSYSGVAGASLSDTQYF. In DNA, the CDR3 is TGTGCCAGCAGTTACTCCGGGGTAGCGGGGGCCTCTCTCTCAGATACGCAGTATTTT.

This clonotype has more than one count but fewer than ten. The rearrangement joins TRBV5-1 to TRBJ2-4; TRBD1 agrees at 11 bases. Germline CDR1 reads SGHRS; CDR2 reads YFSETQ. Trimming cost V 3 bases and J 0 bases; bases outside gene matches: 8. The CDR3 has 18 residues. The CDR3 DNA reads as TGCGCCAGCAGCTCGGACAGGGGGCGGAGGAAAGCCAAAAACATTCAGTACTTC. Protein: CASSSDRGRRKAKNIQYF. Drawing the rest from reference TRBV5-1 and TRBJ2-4, the complete variable domain is KAGVTQTPRYLIKTRGQQVTLSCSPISGHRSVSWYQQTPGQGLQFLFEYFSETQRNKGNFPGRFSGRQFSNSRSEMNVSTLELGDSALYLCASSSDRGRRKAKNIQYFGAGTRLSVL.

This clonotype showed up many times. The J gene is TRBJ2-7, the V gene TRBV27; 7 bases fit TRBD1. Germline V lookup: CDR1 MNHEY, CDR2 SMNVEV (reference sequence). The ends lost 4 bases at V and 2 bases at J; junction bases unmatched: 5. CDR3 size: 14 residues. The CDR3 bases are TGTGCCAGCAGTTCCCTGGACAGGACCTACGAGCAGTACTTC. Translated, it gives CASSSLDRTYEQYF.

This clonotype was detected many times. This chain connects TRBV5-6 to TRBJ2-2; D remains unclear. This CDR3 spans 14 amino acids. Germline CDR1 and CDR2: SGHDT and YYEEEE. Trimming took off 0 bases at V and 6 bases at J, with 9 bases between the two ends. Here the CDR3 DNA reads TGTGCCAGCAGCTTGGCCCCCGGGCCCGGGGAGCTGTTTTTT. Translating it yields CASSLAPGPGELFF.

This clonotype was found many times. The V call is TRBV5-1, the J call TRBJ2-7, with 7 positions matching TRBD2. The V and J ends lost 3 bases and 1 base, in that order; junction bases with no gene match: 4. The CDR3 loop spans 14 amino acids. Germline V gene sequence: CDR1 SGHRS, CDR2 YFSETQ. The CDR3 spells CASSSTSTSYEQYF. The CDR3 coding sequence is TGCGCCAGCAGCTCGACTAGCACTTCCTACGAGCAGTACTTC.

Ten or more counts support this clonotype. The CDR3 spells CASSASARRTEAFF. The CDR3 nucleotides are TGCGCCAGCAGCGCCTCTGCCCGGCGGACTGAAGCTTTCTTT. The rearrangement links TRBV5-1 to TRBJ1-1, with no clear D. V was cut by 4 bases and J by 5 bases, with 15 bases left in between. This CDR3 has 14 amino acids. CDR1 and CDR2 from the germline V gene are SGHRS and YFSETQ.

This clonotype was observed many times. CDR3 DNA sequence: TGTGCCAGCAGCGTCGCATCCGTATCACCCGAGCAGTACTTC. Protein: CASSVASVSPEQYF. The rearrangement joins TRBV9 to TRBJ2-7; no clear D. CDR1 and CDR2 (germline): SGDLS, YYNGEE. This CDR3 region has 14 residues. V was pared by 2 bases and J by 6 bases, with 15 bases between. The whole variable domain, filled in from reference TRBV9 and TRBJ2-7, reads DSGVTQTPKHLITATGQRVTLRCSPRSGDLSVYWYQQSLDQGLQFLIQYYNGEERAKGNILERFSAQQFPDLHSELNLSSLELGDSALYFCASSVASVSPEQYFGPGTRLTVT.

At least ten counts were recorded for this clonotype. The V and J genes are TRBV5-1 and TRBJ2-5; 15 bases are a match to TRBD2. V lost 4 bases to trimming and J lost 5 bases; unmatched junction nucleotides: 9. Germline CDR1 and CDR2: SGHRS and YFSETQ. There are 17 residues in the CDR3. In nucleotides, the CDR3 is TGCGCCAGCAGCGCGGGACTAGCGGGAGGACTGAGGGAGACCCAGTACTTC. Amino acids: CASSAGLAGGLRETQYF.

There are a few counts of this clonotype. The chain combines TRBV6-5 with TRBJ1-1; D call uncertain. The CDR3 runs to 14 residues. Trimming took off 1 base at V and 1 base at J, with 7 bases between the two ends. Germline V gene data show CDR1 as MNHEY and CDR2 as SVGAGI. This chain's CDR3 is CASSYFGENTEAFF. DNA of the CDR3: TGTGCCAGCAGTTACTTCGGGGAGAACACTGAAGCTTTCTTT.

At least ten counts were recorded for this clonotype. The J gene is TRBJ1-4, the V gene TRBV4-3; D might be TRBD1 (5 bases). There are 16 residues in the CDR3. The germline CDR1 and CDR2 sequences are LGHNA and YSLEER. Trimming removed 0 bases at V and 8 bases at J, with 16 bases between. This CDR3 reads CASSQDRSGEEEKLFF. In DNA, the CDR3 is TGCGCCAGCAGCCAAGATCGATCGGGGGAAGAAGAAAAACTGTTTTTT.

This clonotype was seen at least ten times. The CDR3 region has the DNA TGTGCCAGCACCTTGCGGGCCTTACCCTCTGGAAACACCATATATTTT. Amino acid sequence: CASTLRALPSGNTIYF. V usage is TRBV7-2 and J usage is TRBJ1-3; D remains unclear. Per germline, CDR1 SGHTA and CDR2 FQGNSA. Trimming shortened V by 7 bases and J by 0 bases, and 16 bases separated the two germline ends. This CDR3 is 16 amino acids long. Using reference TRBV7-2 and TRBJ1-3 for the parts outside the CDR3, the full variable domain is GAGVSQSPSNKVTEKGKDVELRCDPISGHTALYWYRQSLGQGLEFLIYFQGNSAPDKSGLPSDRFSAERTGGSVSTLTIQRTQQEDSAVYLCASTLRALPSGNTIYFGEGSWLTVV.

This clonotype has ten or more counts. The chain carries TRBV7-2 and TRBJ2-3; D is perhaps TRBD1 or TRBD2 (6 bases each). Between the trimmed V and J ends, which lost 1 base and 0 bases, there was a span of 14 bases. Germline V gives CDR1 SGHTA, CDR2 FQGNSA. This CDR3 is built from 17 residues. CDR3 in amino acids: CASSLGARGGSTDTQYF. DNA of the CDR3: TGTGCCAGCAGCTTAGGGGCTAGAGGGGGGAGCACAGATACGCAGTATTTT.

In this sample, this clonotype turned up many times. The chain is built from TRBV6-5 and TRBJ1-1, with D unresolved. This CDR3 is 13 amino acids long. The ends were cut back, 4 bases at V and 6 bases at J, with 12 bases in the middle. Germline assignment: CDR1 MNHEY and CDR2 SVGAGI. The CDR3 loop reads CASSSGQRAEAFF. The CDR3 DNA sequence: TGTGCCAGCAGTTCTGGCCAACGCGCTGAAGCTTTCTTT.

This clonotype was recorded only once. A much larger clonotype is one base distant, so this may be a read error. This chain joins TRBV5-1 and TRBJ2-7, with TRBD1 as a possible D gene (5 bases). Trimming took off 4 bases at V and 6 bases at J, with 14 bases between the two ends. The length of the CDR3 is 13 residues. Germline CDR1 and CDR2: SGHRS and YFSETQ. Written as DNA, the CDR3 is TGCGCCAGCAGCGCCTGCTCGCAGGGCGAGCAGTACTTC. Amino acids: CASSACSQGEQYF.

This clonotype was seen repeatedly, ten times or more. The chain links TRBV28 to TRBJ2-1; no clear D. V was pared by 2 bases and J by 3 bases, with 5 bases between. The CDR3 extends over 13 amino acids. Germline-derived CDR1 and CDR2 are MDHEN and SYDVKM. CDR3 DNA: TGTGCCAGCAGTTTACGATTCTACAATGAGCAGTTCTTC. Its protein is CASSLRFYNEQFF.

This clonotype was observed at least ten times. This chain uses TRBV6-4 with TRBJ2-3; D ambiguous. Germline V gene data show CDR1 as MRHNA and CDR2 as SNTAGT. The CDR3 has 12 amino acids. V dropped 2 bases and J dropped 3 bases, with 3 bases sitting between them. CDR3 residues: CASSDGTDTQYF. The DNA for the CDR3 is TGTGCCAGCAGTGACGGGACAGATACGCAGTATTTT.

This clonotype was recorded many times. The chain uses TRBV4-2 and TRBJ2-1; D is undetermined. V was cut by 1 base and J by 11 bases, with 9 bases left in between. Per the germline V gene, CDR1 is LGHNA and CDR2 is YNFKEQ. The CDR3 loop spans 12 amino acids. In nucleotides, the CDR3 is TGTGCCAGCAGCCAAGTGAAGGATAAGCAGTTCTTC. Residues: CASSQVKDKQFF.